This entry lists 18 T cell receptor beta chains sequenced from one sample in a study of cytomegalovirus exposure and HLA in healthy donors (dated by TCRdb to 2016 to 2017). Libraries were prepared through the immunoSEQ multiplex PCR assay. The multiplex PCR relied on a mix of 60 forward primers for TCR Vbeta segments and 13 reverse primers for TCR Jbeta segments. The clones in this table, taken by TCRdb from immuneACCESS, are in-frame only. Not every clone is retained; where verified, under half of the shortfall comes from an unresolved V gene, and the cause of the rest is unknown. Recorded for this sample are around 150,000 clones; around 68% of them occurred a single time. The biggest ten clones account for less than 11% of the sample. Sequencing was carried out using PBMCs. Source of these receptors: a man aged 25-40 years in good health and CMV-seropositive.

This chain joins TRBV19 and TRBJ2-1; TRBD2 is a possible D gene (7 bases). Germline loops: CDR1 LNHDA, CDR2 SQIVND (reference sequence). The CDR3 length is 13 residues. Deletions cut 9 bases from V and 5 bases from J, with 14 bases between. CDR3 protein: CASARGGHNEQFF. The CDR3 DNA reads as TGTGCCAGCGCGAGGGGGGGCCACAATGAGCAGTTCTTC.

The chain is built from TRBV5-1 and TRBJ1-6; a possible D gene is TRBD1 (6 bases). The CDR3 loop spans 14 amino acids. V gave up 1 base and J gave up 10 bases, with 12 bases separating them. CDR1 is SGHRS, CDR2 YFSETQ, per germline. The CDR3 loop reads CASSLIRGWSPLHF. In nucleotides, the CDR3 is TGCGCCAGCAGCTTGATCAGGGGTTGGTCACCCCTCCACTTT.

The chain couples TRBV2 to TRBJ2-4; 7 bases are shared with TRBD1. Germline lookup yields CDR1 SNHLY and CDR2 FYNNEI. V trimming: 3 bases; J trimming: 3 bases; junction bases outside the gene matches: 5. The CDR3 is 15 amino acids. As DNA, the CDR3 is TGTGCCAGCAGTGATCTAGGGGGCGGCAAAAACATTCAGTACTTC. Amino acids: CASSDLGGGKNIQYF.

The rearrangement joins TRBV6-6 to TRBJ1-2; D possibly corresponds to TRBD1 (5 bases). This CDR3 is built from 16 residues. Germline CDR1 and CDR2: MNHNY and SVGAGI (reference sequence). V lost 0 bases, J lost 2 bases, and 13 bases lay in between. The CDR3 sequence is CASSYSMQGLNYGYTF. CDR3 nucleotides: TGTGCCAGCAGTTACTCGATGCAGGGTCTGAACTATGGCTACACCTTC.

The V gene is TRBV9, the J gene TRBJ1-1, with TRBD1 as a possible D gene (6 bases). V lost 4 bases to trimming and J lost 0 bases, with 19 bases between them. The CDR3 covers 17 residues. The germline gives CDR1 SGDLS, CDR2 YYNGEE. The CDR3: CASSPEGGPGMNTEAFF. Here the CDR3 DNA reads TGTGCCAGCAGCCCCGAGGGGGGGCCGGGGATGAACACTGAAGCTTTCTTT. The full variable domain, completed using reference TRBV9 and TRBJ1-1, is DSGVTQTPKHLITATGQRVTLRCSPRSGDLSVYWYQQSLDQGLQFLIQYYNGEERAKGNILERFSAQQFPDLHSELNLSSLELGDSALYFCASSPEGGPGMNTEAFFGQGTRLTVV.

This rearrangement joins TRBV6-5 to TRBJ2-5; 9 nucleotides match TRBD2. This CDR3 is 16 amino acids long. Trimming removed 6 bases from V and 4 bases from J; junction bases left unmatched: 12. The germline gives CDR1 MNHEY, CDR2 SVGAGI. In nucleotides, the CDR3 is TGTGCCAGCAGGTACACTGCGGGAGGGCCGACAGAGACCCAGTACTTC. It translates to CASRYTAGGPTETQYF.

The rearrangement uses TRBV15 and TRBJ2-7; D is unresolved. Trimming took 1 base from V and 3 from J, leaving 7 bases between them. Per the germline V gene, CDR1 is LNHNV and CDR2 is YYDKDF (reference sequence). This CDR3 has 13 residues. This CDR3 reads CATSRGRGYEQYF. In DNA form, the CDR3 reads TGTGCCACCAGCAGAGGCAGAGGCTACGAGCAGTACTTC. The full variable domain, its missing parts supplied by reference TRBV15 and TRBJ2-7, is DAMVIQNPRYQVTQFGKPVTLSCSQTLNHNVMYWYQQKSSQAPKLLFHYYDKDFNNEADTPDNFQSRRPNTSFCFLDIRSPGLGDTAMYLCATSRGRGYEQYFGPGTRLTVT.

This clone was picked up one time. This chain uses TRBV5-1 with TRBJ2-7; 10 bases match TRBD2. Unmatched junction bases numbered 8, after V lost 0 bases and J lost 2 bases. Germline CDR1 and CDR2: SGHRS and YFSETQ. There are 17 residues in the CDR3. The CDR3 DNA is TGCGCCAGCAGCTTGGATTTCGAGCGGGAGGGCGCCTACGAGCAGTACTTC. Translation gives CASSLDFEREGAYEQYF.

The chain recombines TRBV5-1 with TRBJ2-2, with unresolved D. This CDR3 spans 14 amino acids. Trimming pared 7 bases from V and 1 base from J, leaving 11 bases between. Germline assignment: CDR1 SGHRS and CDR2 YFSETQ. DNA of the CDR3: TGCGCCAGCTCCTTGGCAGAGAACACCGGGGAGCTGTTTTTT. Protein sequence: CASSLAENTGELFF.

The chain uses TRBV10-1 and TRBJ2-4; D gene ambiguous. Per germline, CDR1 WNHNN and CDR2 SYGVQD (reference sequence). The CDR3 extends over 13 amino acids. V lost 6 bases, J lost 0 bases, and 6 bases lay in between. CDR3 sequence: CASRQIAKNIQYF. The DNA of the CDR3 is TGCGCCAGCAGGCAGATAGCCAAAAACATTCAGTACTTC.

The CDR3 DNA reads as TGTGCCAGCAGCCTGGGGGGATACCTACGCAATGAGCAGTTCTTC. Translating it yields CASSLGGYLRNEQFF. This rearrangement joins TRBV11-3 to TRBJ2-1, with D perhaps matching TRBD2 (6 bases). The germline CDR1 and CDR2 sequences are SGHNT and YENEEA. The V end lost 5 bases, the J end lost 6 bases, and 17 bases lay between the germline ends. The CDR3 extends over 15 amino acids.

This clone was seen a few times. The chain is built from TRBV4-1 and TRBJ2-1, with 11 bases fitting TRBD2. The V and J ends lost 0 bases and 5 bases, in that order; junction bases with no gene match: 12. The CDR3 is 19 amino acids. Germline V gene lookup returns CDR1 MGHRA and CDR2 YSYEKL. The CDR3 region has the DNA TGCGCCAGCAGCCAAGATCCGATGATCACTAGCGGGGGAAACAATGAGCAGTTCTTC. Translating gives CASSQDPMITSGGNNEQFF.

The V and J genes are TRBV7-6 and TRBJ2-7; 9 bases are shared with TRBD1. CDR1 is SGHVS, CDR2 FNYEAQ, per germline. The CDR3 runs 14 residues. Trimming took 4 bases from V and 5 from J; bases not matched to a gene: 6. CDR3 bases: TGTGCCAGCAGCTATGGGACAGGGTGGGACGAGCAGTACTTC. As protein: CASSYGTGWDEQYF.

The rearrangement links TRBV5-4 to TRBJ2-2; D not resolved. V gave up 4 bases and J gave up 4 bases, with 14 bases separating them. This CDR3 comprises 15 residues. Germline V gives CDR1 SGHNT, CDR2 YYREEE (reference sequence). CDR3 nucleotide sequence: TGTGCCAGCAGCCGGCCGGGTGAGAGCACCGGGGAGCTGTTTTTT. Translation gives CASSRPGESTGELFF.

The V and J genes are TRBV9 and TRBJ2-1; 9 bases fit TRBD2. In germline, CDR1 is SGDLS, CDR2 YYNGEE. The CDR3 sequence is 16 residues long. V shed 0 bases and J 7 bases; nucleotides not matched to a gene: 8. CDR3 region: CASSVAPAGGRNEQFF. Here the CDR3 DNA reads TGTGCCAGCAGCGTAGCTCCGGCGGGAGGGAGGAATGAGCAGTTCTTC.

The chain has TRBV28 and TRBJ2-7, with D perhaps matching TRBD1 (5 bases). The germline V gene encodes CDR1 MDHEN and CDR2 SYDVKM. Trimming stripped 6 bases from V and 2 bases from J, with 17 bases between. CDR3 length: 15 amino acids. The CDR3 sequence: CASSSGSPLTYEQYF. The DNA for the CDR3 is TGTGCCAGCAGCTCAGGGTCCCCTTTAACCTACGAGCAGTACTTC.

The chain links TRBV5-1 to TRBJ2-1; weak D call: TRBD2 (5 bases). Germline-derived CDR1 and CDR2 are SGHRS and YFSETQ. V lost 2 bases, J lost 5 bases, and 8 bases lay in between. This CDR3 has 13 residues. The CDR3 DNA reads as TGCGCCAGCAGCTTCTTCGGGGACAATGAGCAGTTCTTC. Its translation is CASSFFGDNEQFF.

This clone turned up a few times. The chain links TRBV30 to TRBJ2-2; D unclear. The CDR3 runs 13 residues. V lost 8 bases and J lost 2, with 12 bases in between. Germline values: CDR1 GTSNPN, CDR2 SVGIG (reference sequence). CDR3 protein: CAADNGNTGELFF. CDR3 nucleotides: TGTGCCGCGGATAACGGAAACACCGGGGAGCTGTTTTTT.